This passage covers 6 T cell receptor beta chains from one sample sequenced in a study of T cells in pancreatic ductal adenocarcinoma. TCRdb's copy holds only in-frame clones and misses some; the assay was immunoSEQ multiplex PCR. The table shows around 9,000 clones, with about 90% occurring only once. Surgery without prior neoadjuvant therapy was the treatment of the selected pancreatic ductal adenocarcinoma patients. The sequenced sample was PBMCs. All receptors derive from a human donor with pancreatic ductal adenocarcinoma.

The V gene is TRBV6-5, the J gene TRBJ2-7; 8 positions match TRBD1. The CDR3 extends over 14 amino acids. CDR1 is MNHEY, CDR2 SVGAGI, per germline. J gave up 3 bases and V 4 bases, and 5 bases lay outside the gene matches. The CDR3 DNA reads as TGTGCCAGCAGTTTGAGGACAGGGAACTACGAGCAGTACTTC. It encodes CASSLRTGNYEQYF.

V gene TRBV9 combines with J gene TRBJ2-5; 11 bases match TRBD2. Per the germline V gene, CDR1 is SGDLS and CDR2 is YYNGEE. The CDR3 spans 15 residues. Trimming cost V 3 bases and J 5 bases; bases outside gene matches: 6. The CDR3 spells CASSAGTSGGETQYF. CDR3 nucleotide sequence: TGTGCCAGCAGCGCCGGGACTAGCGGAGGGGAGACCCAGTACTTC.

J is TRBJ2-5 and V is TRBV5-4; 7 nucleotides match TRBD1. This CDR3 has 15 amino acids. Unmatched junction bases numbered 3, after V lost 0 bases and J lost 1 base. Per the germline V gene, CDR1 is SGHNT and CDR2 is YYREEE (reference sequence). CDR3 amino acids: CASSLGQGPQETQYF. DNA for the CDR3: TGTGCCAGCAGCTTGGGACAGGGACCCCAAGAGACCCAGTACTTC.

The rearrangement joins TRBV5-8 to TRBJ2-1; D perhaps matches TRBD1 (6 bases). Trimming removed 4 bases from V and 4 bases from J, with 18 bases in between. There are 16 residues in the CDR3. Germline V gives CDR1 SGHTS, CDR2 YDEGEE. CDR3 sequence: CASSTPGEKGYNEQFF. CDR3 nucleotide sequence: TGTGCCAGCAGCACCCCAGGGGAAAAGGGATACAATGAGCAGTTCTTC.

The chain joins TRBV4-2 to TRBJ1-3; unclear D gene. The CDR3 contains 15 residues. V was cut by 1 base and J by 3 bases, with 10 bases left in between. Germline CDR1 reads LGHNA; CDR2 reads YNFKEQ. CDR3 amino acids: CASSQGNSRGNTIYF. The CDR3 region has the DNA TGTGCCAGCAGCCAAGGGAACAGCCGTGGAAACACCATATATTTT.

This chain connects TRBV9 to TRBJ2-1, with a weak D call TRBD2 (5 bases). Germline loops: CDR1 SGDLS, CDR2 YYNGEE. V dropped 2 bases and J dropped 5 bases, with 11 bases sitting between them. This CDR3 contains 14 residues. This CDR3 reads CASSVRWENNEQFF. In DNA form, the CDR3 reads TGTGCCAGCAGCGTTCGGTGGGAGAACAATGAGCAGTTCTTC.